What follows are 8 T cell receptor beta chains derived from one specimen sequenced in a study of vaccination and CD4 T cells after COVID-19. Indicated treatment: roughly 10-day PBMC culture with coronavirus spike peptide pools or control peptides (ViraFEST assay). Scientists ran DNA taken from cultured CD4+ T cells through the Oncomine TCR Beta short-read assay for sequencing. TCRdb redid the calling of the PCR reads with MiXCR, one entry per CDR3 protein. The table shows more than 4,000 distinct CDR3 sequences, with roughly a fifth occurring only once. These TCRs are of unknown antigen specificity. What was sequenced was CD4+ T cells from blood, cultured in vitro. All receptors derive from a human donor who had recovered from COVID-19.

The rearrangement links TRBV19 to TRBJ2-5; 7 bases map to TRBD2. Germline trimming cut 1 base from V and 4 bases from J; bases unmatched to any gene: 3. The CDR3 sequence is 14 residues long. Germline values: CDR1 LNHDA, CDR2 SQIVND (reference sequence). CDR3 sequence: CASSIAGGIETQYF. The CDR3 region has the DNA TGTGCCAGTAGTATAGCCGGGGGGATAGAGACCCAGTACTTC. The full variable domain, in which reference TRBV19 and TRBJ2-5 provide the parts outside the CDR3, is DGGITQSPKYLFRKEGQNVTLSCEQNLNHDAMYWYRQDPGQGLRLIYYSQIVNDFQKGDIAEGYSVSREKKESFPLTVTSAQKNPTAFYLCASSIAGGIETQYFGPGTRLLVL.

In this sample, this clonotype turned up a few times. The rearrangement joins TRBV18 to TRBJ1-2; 8 bases are shared with TRBD1. The V and J ends lost 3 bases and 4 bases, in that order; junction bases with no gene match: 1. The V gene's germline CDR1 is KGHSH and CDR2 LQKENI. The CDR3 is 13 residues long. The DNA for the CDR3 is TGTGCCAGCTCACCTACAGGGGGCTATGGCTACACCTTC. Its protein is CASSPTGGYGYTF.

The chain joins TRBV12-3 or TRBV12-4 to TRBJ2-7; 9 bases map to TRBD1. V gave up 5 bases and J gave up 4 bases; unmatched junction bases: 6. This CDR3 is 14 amino acids long. CDR3 DNA: TGTGCCAGCAGTGGTCGGACAGGGGTTTACGAGCAGTACTTC. It specifies CASSGRTGVYEQYF.

CDR3 sequence (DNA): TGTGCCAGCGCCCCCTCTGGGGCCAACGTCCTGACTTTC. Amino acids: CASAPSGANVLTF. This chain links TRBV11-3 with TRBJ2-6; unclear D gene. Germline CDR1 is SGHNT and CDR2 is YENEEA. Trimming took off 8 bases at V and 0 bases at J, with 5 bases between the two ends. The CDR3 is 13 residues long.

Within the sample, this clonotype is medium-sized. This sequence joins TRBV5-4 and TRBJ2-1; 9 bases align to TRBD1. Trimming at V came to 4 bases and at J to 2 bases, leaving 4 bases not matched to a gene. Germline loops: CDR1 SGHNT, CDR2 YYREEE (reference sequence). The CDR3 sequence is 15 residues long. The CDR3 loop reads CASSPDRGAYNEQFF. For the CDR3, the DNA is TGTGCCAGCAGCCCGGACAGGGGCGCCTACAATGAGCAGTTCTTC.

This clonotype was seen a few times. The V call is TRBV20-1, the J call TRBJ1-4; D not certain. V gave up 5 bases and J gave up 6 bases, with 16 bases separating them. There are 14 residues in the CDR3. Looked up from germline, CDR1 is DFQATT and CDR2 is SNEGSKA (reference sequence). CDR3 residues: CSALVSPNYEKLFF. DNA for the CDR3: TGCAGTGCTCTAGTCTCTCCTAACTATGAAAAACTGTTTTTT.

This clonotype appeared a few times. V gene TRBV27 combines with J gene TRBJ1-1, with a weak D call TRBD1 (5 bases). The germline gives CDR1 MNHEY, CDR2 SMNVEV (reference sequence). V lost 6 bases, J lost 3 bases, and 14 bases lay in between. The CDR3 spans 14 residues. CDR3 amino acids: CASSSPGRYTEAFF. CDR3 coding DNA: TGTGCCAGCAGCTCCCCGGGACGGTACACTGAAGCTTTCTTT.

This clonotype was seen only a few times. In nucleotides, the CDR3 is TGCGCCAGCAGCGTGGACGGTTCCTACGAGCAGTACTTC. This encodes CASSVDGSYEQYF. The V gene is TRBV5-1, the J gene TRBJ2-7; D is unclear. V was clipped by 4 bases and J by 1 base, with 9 bases between them. This CDR3 has 13 residues. Germline V gene sequence: CDR1 SGHRS, CDR2 YFSETQ.